Presented here are 13 T cell receptor beta chains from one specimen sequenced in a study of blood T cell repertoires in COVID-19. Profiling relied on immunoSEQ multiplex PCR, and the TCRdb table lists in-frame clones only, not all of them. Among over 300,000 clones, around 92% were seen once, and the ten largest hold about 6%. The source material was peripheral blood. The origin of the receptors is a man aged 18 to 30 who had recovered from COVID-19.

The chain recombines TRBV2 with TRBJ2-2; 7 bases are a match to TRBD1. This CDR3 spans 14 amino acids. Germline V lookup: CDR1 SNHLY, CDR2 FYNNEI. The trim removed 6 bases at V and 0 bases at J, leaving 1 base unmatched. The CDR3 loop reads CASRGQTNTGELFF. Here the CDR3 DNA reads TGTGCCAGCAGGGGACAGACGAACACCGGGGAGCTGTTTTTT.

This clone has just one count. The chain carries TRBV6-2 or TRBV6-3 and TRBJ2-5; 7 nucleotides align to TRBD2. Trimming removed 0 bases from V and 3 bases from J; junction bases left unmatched: 7. The CDR3 runs 16 residues. CDR1 and CDR2 (germline): MNHEY, SVGEGT. DNA for the CDR3: TGTGCCAGCAGTTACTCAGGCGGTGCGGGGGAAGAGACCCAGTACTTC. This codes for CASSYSGGAGEETQYF.

The chain employs TRBV27 and TRBJ2-2; possible D gene TRBD2, 7 bases. The CDR3 extends over 13 amino acids. Trimming removed 4 bases at V and 9 bases at J, with 12 bases between. CDR1 MNHEY and CDR2 SMNVEV come from the germline V gene (reference sequence). CDR3 loop: CASSWGGDRELFF. In nucleotides, the CDR3 is TGTGCCAGCAGTTGGGGGGGGGACAGGGAGCTGTTTTTT.

A single count supports this clone. The chain carries TRBV6-1 and TRBJ2-7, with a weak D call TRBD1 (5 bases). Deletions cut 6 bases from V and 5 bases from J, with 11 bases between. CDR1 MNHNS and CDR2 SASEGT come from the germline V gene. This CDR3 spans 12 amino acids. CDR3 in DNA: TGTGCCAGCAGCCAAGTAGGGGACGAGCAGTACTTC. Residues: CASSQVGDEQYF.

The V gene is TRBV3-1 (or the pseudogene TRBV3-2), the J gene TRBJ1-2, with D possibly being TRBD1 (6 bases). This CDR3 region has 19 residues. Trimming removed 3 bases at V and 2 bases at J, with 25 bases between. CDR1 and CDR2 from the germline V gene are LGHDT and YNNKEL (reference sequence). CDR3 nucleotide sequence: TGTGCCAGCAGCCATTATCCCGGGGACCGCGGGAGGGGGAACTATGGCTACACCTTC. Translation: CASSHYPGDRGRGNYGYTF.

The CDR3 protein is CASSFDFSGGTYEQYF. The CDR3 nucleotides read TGTGCCAGCAGTTTCGACTTTAGCGGGGGTACCTACGAGCAGTACTTC. The V call is TRBV28, the J call TRBJ2-7, with TRBD2 matching 9 bases. The germline CDR1 and CDR2 sequences are MDHEN and SYDVKM. V lost 3 bases to trimming and J lost 2 bases; unmatched junction nucleotides: 8. This CDR3 is built from 16 residues.

V gene TRBV21-1 combines with J gene TRBJ2-3; the table's TRBD2 call for D was not verified on the DNA. TRBV21-1 corresponds to a pseudogene. The CDR3 is 17 residues long. The CDR3 loop reads CASSKDRTSGDTDTQYF. The CDR3 DNA follows: TGTGCCAGCAGCAAAGATAGGACTAGCGGAGACACAGATACGCAGTATTTT.

This sequence joins TRBV12-3 or TRBV12-4 and TRBJ2-7; 7 bases fit TRBD1. The V segment lost 2 bases and the J segment 5 bases; nucleotides outside the gene matches: 3. CDR3 length: 13 residues. The CDR3: CASSLFGQDEQYF. The CDR3 DNA is TGTGCCAGCAGTTTATTCGGACAGGACGAGCAGTACTTC.

The chain recombines TRBV9 with TRBJ1-1; 12 nucleotides align to TRBD1. This CDR3 region has 14 residues. Looked up from germline, CDR1 is SGDLS and CDR2 is YYNGEE. V dropped 3 bases and J dropped 10; count of bases not matched to a gene: 7. Here the CDR3 DNA reads TGTGCCAGCAGCGCCGAGGGACAGGGGGCTGGAGCTTTCTTT. It specifies CASSAEGQGAGAFF.

The rearrangement joins TRBV11-2 to TRBJ2-6; D gene ambiguous. The CDR3 length is 15 residues. Trimming took off 6 bases at V and 0 bases at J, with 9 bases between the two ends. The V gene's germline CDR1 is SGHAT and CDR2 FQNNGV. The CDR3 reads CASSPRISGANVLTF. The CDR3, as DNA: TGTGCCAGCAGTCCCAGGATCTCTGGGGCCAACGTCCTGACTTTC.

This rearrangement joins TRBV2 to TRBJ2-2, with TRBD1 as a possible D gene (6 bases). V lost 4 bases and J 7 bases, leaving 16 bases between the germline ends. Looked up from germline, CDR1 is SNHLY and CDR2 is FYNNEI. The CDR3 covers 15 residues. CDR3 nucleotide sequence: TGTGCCAGCAGTGCAGGGGTGCTGAATTACGGGGAGCTGTTTTTT. It specifies CASSAGVLNYGELFF. Full variable domain (remainder filled in from reference TRBV2 and TRBJ2-2): EPEVTQTPSHQVTQMGQEVILRCVPISNHLYFYWYRQILGQKVEFLVSFYNNEISEKSEIFDDQFSVERPDGSNFTLKIRSTKLEDSAMYFCASSAGVLNYGELFFGEGSRLTVL.

The DNA for the CDR3 is TGTGCCAGCAGCCTAAACAGGGGCTATGGCTACACCTTC. Protein: CASSLNRGYGYTF. The gene calls are TRBV3-1 (or the pseudogene TRBV3-2) and TRBJ1-2; 7 nucleotides match TRBD1. This CDR3 has 13 amino acids. Per the germline V gene, CDR1 is LGHDT and CDR2 is YNNKEL (reference sequence). Germline trimming cut 4 bases from V and 4 bases from J; bases unmatched to any gene: 3.

Of note for this clone: Other DNA sequences in the same sample also yield this CDR3. The chain carries TRBV6-5 and TRBJ1-3; D is ambiguous. In germline, CDR1 is MNHEY, CDR2 SVGAGI. V was clipped by 2 bases and J by 0 bases, with 5 bases between them. The CDR3 covers 14 residues. CDR3 region: CASSYRGSGNTIYF. The CDR3 DNA reads TGTGCCAGCAGTTACCGCGGCTCTGGAAACACCATATATTTT.